Listed below are T cell receptor beta chains from one sample, sequenced in a study of shared clonotypes between healthy human individuals. The protocol was immunoSEQ multiplex PCR, while the TCRdb copy is restricted to in-frame clones and leaves out a portion. The sample shows 1,100,000 or so clones, more than 75% of them seen only once. Specimen: memory CD4+ T cells from PBMCs. The receptors were gathered from a man between 18 and 35 years old in good health. Some clones in this sample may be carry-over from other donors' samples. Both conserved end residues are part of each CDR3. Each record gives: V gene, clone size, J gene, D gene, CDR3 protein, CDR3 DNA. The D gene is left open where the match is weak. Expanded clones are given a class, and other clones once, few, many or no size at all.

v_call: TRBV6-5; clone_size: .; j_call: TRBJ2-1; d_call: .; cdr3_aa: CASKPRANSYNEQFF; cdr3_nt: TGTGCCAGCAAACCCAGGGCAAATTCCTACAATGAGCAGTTCTTC
v_call: TRBV5-4; clone_size: .; j_call: TRBJ2-5; d_call: .; cdr3_aa: CASSPGPHQETQYF; cdr3_nt: TGTGCCAGCAGCCCCGGACCACACCAAGAGACCCAGTACTTC
v_call: TRBV10-3; clone_size: .; j_call: TRBJ2-2; d_call: TRBD2; cdr3_aa: CASSSGARDTGELFF; cdr3_nt: TGTGCCAGTTCTAGCGGGGCGCGTGACACCGGGGAGCTGTTTTTT
v_call: TRBV29-1; clone_size: .; j_call: TRBJ2-6; d_call: .; cdr3_aa: CSVEDSRSSGANVLTF; cdr3_nt: TGCAGCGTCGAAGACTCCCGGAGCTCTGGGGCCAACGTCCTGACTTTC
v_call: TRBV5-4; clone_size: .; j_call: TRBJ1-1; d_call: .; cdr3_aa: CASSLVHKWNTEAFF; cdr3_nt: TGTGCCAGCAGCTTGGTTCACAAATGGAACACTGAAGCTTTCTTT
v_call: TRBV29-1; clone_size: .; j_call: TRBJ2-1; d_call: .; cdr3_aa: CSVEGEASRSEQFF; cdr3_nt: TGCAGCGTTGAAGGCGAGGCTAGCCGGAGTGAGCAGTTCTTC
v_call: TRBV12-5; clone_size: once; j_call: TRBJ2-3; d_call: TRBD2; cdr3_aa: CASGQGLAGVGDTQYF; cdr3_nt: TGTGCTAGTGGTCAAGGACTAGCGGGAGTGGGAGATACGCAGTATTTT
v_call: TRBV11-2; clone_size: .; j_call: TRBJ2-2; d_call: .; cdr3_aa: CASSLGVLDNTGELFF; cdr3_nt: TGTGCCAGCAGCTTAGGGGTTTTAGACAACACCGGGGAGCTGTTTTTT
v_call: TRBV9; clone_size: .; j_call: TRBJ2-1; d_call: .; cdr3_aa: CASSVYPGSSYNEQFF; cdr3_nt: TGTGCCAGCAGCGTATACCCAGGGAGCTCCTACAATGAGCAGTTCTTC
v_call: TRBV7-3; clone_size: .; j_call: TRBJ2-1; d_call: .; cdr3_aa: CASSFRGETNEQFF; cdr3_nt: TGTGCCAGCAGCTTTCGGGGAGAAACAAATGAGCAGTTCTTC
v_call: TRBV7-3; clone_size: .; j_call: TRBJ2-3; d_call: TRBD1; cdr3_aa: CASSYTGTGNTDTQYF; cdr3_nt: TGTGCCAGCAGCTACACCGGGACAGGGAACACAGATACGCAGTATTTT
v_call: TRBV6-6; clone_size: few; j_call: TRBJ1-4; d_call: TRBD1; cdr3_aa: CASSYPRGLGVEKLFF; cdr3_nt: TGTGCCAGCAGTTACCCTAGGGGGCTCGGGGTTGAAAAACTGTTTTTT
v_call: TRBV25-1; clone_size: .; j_call: TRBJ1-2; d_call: .; cdr3_aa: CASRAGESYGYTF; cdr3_nt: TGTGCCAGCAGGGCAGGGGAGAGCTATGGCTACACCTTC
v_call: TRBV4-1; clone_size: .; j_call: TRBJ2-3; d_call: TRBD2; cdr3_aa: CASRAGELTDTQYF; cdr3_nt: TGCGCCAGCCGGGCGGGAGAGCTCACAGATACGCAGTATTTT
v_call: TRBV27; clone_size: .; j_call: TRBJ2-4; d_call: TRBD2; cdr3_aa: CASNLPSGRSNIQYF; cdr3_nt: TGTGCCAGCAATTTACCCAGCGGGAGATCGAACATTCAGTACTTC
v_call: TRBV7-2; clone_size: .; j_call: TRBJ2-7; d_call: .; cdr3_aa: CASSLEFLVPSYEQYF; cdr3_nt: TGTGCCAGCAGCTTAGAGTTTCTGGTTCCCTCCTACGAGCAGTACTTC
v_call: TRBV6-1; clone_size: .; j_call: TRBJ1-5; d_call: .; cdr3_aa: CASSGWVVMPQHF; cdr3_nt: TGTGCCAGCAGTGGGTGGGTAGTAATGCCCCAGCATTTT
v_call: TRBV5-1; clone_size: .; j_call: TRBJ1-1; d_call: .; cdr3_aa: CASSLAGTNTEAFF; cdr3_nt: TGCGCCAGCAGCTTGGCCGGGACTAACACTGAAGCTTTCTTT
v_call: TRBV6-5; clone_size: .; j_call: TRBJ2-1; d_call: .; cdr3_aa: CASRPTTSREQFF; cdr3_nt: TGTGCCAGCAGGCCCACGACATCGCGGGAGCAGTTCTTC
v_call: TRBV7-2; clone_size: once; j_call: TRBJ2-6; d_call: .; cdr3_aa: CASSASTGANVLTF; cdr3_nt: TGTGCCAGCAGCGCCTCTACAGGGGCCAACGTCCTGACTTTC
v_call: TRBV28; clone_size: .; j_call: TRBJ1-2; d_call: .; cdr3_aa: CASSLSRPSYYGYTF; cdr3_nt: TGTGCCAGCAGTTTATCCCGCCCAAGCTACTATGGCTACACCTTC
v_call: TRBV6-1; clone_size: .; j_call: TRBJ1-1; d_call: .; cdr3_aa: CASREHSGTEAFF; cdr3_nt: TGTGCCAGCAGAGAACACAGCGGCACTGAAGCTTTCTTT
v_call: TRBV4-1; clone_size: .; j_call: TRBJ2-6; d_call: .; cdr3_aa: CASSHSTGANSGANVLTF; cdr3_nt: TGCGCCAGCAGCCATTCCACAGGTGCCAACTCTGGGGCCAACGTCCTGACTTTC
v_call: TRBV4-3; clone_size: .; j_call: TRBJ2-3; d_call: .; cdr3_aa: CASSQDAGSTDTQYF; cdr3_nt: TGCGCCAGCAGCCAAGATGCTGGTAGCACAGATACGCAGTATTTT
v_call: TRBV7-3; clone_size: .; j_call: TRBJ1-5; d_call: .; cdr3_aa: CASSSPNQPQHF; cdr3_nt: TGTGCCAGCAGCTCCCCTAATCAGCCCCAGCATTTT
v_call: TRBV6-1; clone_size: .; j_call: TRBJ2-2; d_call: .; cdr3_aa: CASSVSSGYAGELFF; cdr3_nt: TGTGCCAGCAGCGTTAGTAGCGGCTACGCCGGGGAGCTGTTTTTT
v_call: TRBV5-1; clone_size: .; j_call: TRBJ1-4; d_call: .; cdr3_aa: CASSGGATNEKLFF; cdr3_nt: TGCGCCAGCAGCGGGGGTGCAACTAATGAAAAACTGTTTTTT
v_call: TRBV11-3; clone_size: many; j_call: TRBJ2-7; d_call: .; cdr3_aa: CASSLLKGEQYF; cdr3_nt: TGTGCCAGCAGCCTCCTCAAAGGCGAGCAGTACTTC
v_call: TRBV7-9; clone_size: .; j_call: TRBJ2-2; d_call: .; cdr3_aa: CASSFDRWTGELFF; cdr3_nt: TGTGCCAGCAGCTTCGACAGGTGGACCGGGGAGCTGTTTTTT
v_call: TRBV18; clone_size: .; j_call: TRBJ2-2; d_call: TRBD1; cdr3_aa: CASSPRTGVGTGELFF; cdr3_nt: TGTGCCAGCTCACCAAGGACAGGGGTCGGAACCGGGGAGCTGTTTTTT
v_call: TRBV20-1; clone_size: .; j_call: TRBJ2-4; d_call: TRBD2; cdr3_aa: CSASLADIQYF; cdr3_nt: TGCAGTGCTAGTCTAGCGGACATTCAGTACTTC
v_call: TRBV10-1; clone_size: .; j_call: TRBJ2-5; d_call: .; cdr3_aa: CASSDPYGTQYF; cdr3_nt: TGCGCCAGCAGTGACCCGTACGGCACCCAGTACTTC
v_call: TRBV14; clone_size: .; j_call: TRBJ2-7; d_call: .; cdr3_aa: CASSQDRGGSYEQYF; cdr3_nt: TGTGCCAGCAGCCAAGACAGGGGGGGATCCTACGAGCAGTACTTC
v_call: TRBV7-2; clone_size: .; j_call: TRBJ2-1; d_call: TRBD1; cdr3_aa: CASSSDRGNEQFF; cdr3_nt: TGTGCCAGCAGCTCCGACAGGGGGAATGAGCAGTTCTTC
v_call: TRBV9; clone_size: many; j_call: TRBJ2-5; d_call: TRBD2; cdr3_aa: CASSVASTSGSETQYF; cdr3_nt: TGTGCCAGCAGCGTAGCTTCGACTAGCGGGAGTGAGACCCAGTACTTC
v_call: TRBV2; clone_size: .; j_call: TRBJ1-5; d_call: .; cdr3_aa: CASRQQGQVGPQHF; cdr3_nt: TGTGCCAGCAGACAACAGGGCCAGGTTGGGCCCCAGCATTTT
v_call: TRBV7-3; clone_size: .; j_call: TRBJ1-1; d_call: .; cdr3_aa: CASSRDGGLTEAFF; cdr3_nt: TGTGCCAGCAGCCGAGATGGGGGCCTCACTGAAGCTTTCTTT
v_call: TRBV28; clone_size: .; j_call: TRBJ2-7; d_call: TRBD1; cdr3_aa: CASGTGTVYEQYF; cdr3_nt: TGTGCCAGCGGAACCGGGACAGTCTACGAGCAGTACTTC
v_call: TRBV9; clone_size: .; j_call: TRBJ2-1; d_call: .; cdr3_aa: CASSPEGDAYNEQFF; cdr3_nt: TGTGCCAGCAGCCCTGAAGGGGACGCATACAATGAGCAGTTCTTC
v_call: TRBV7-3; clone_size: .; j_call: TRBJ2-3; d_call: TRBD2; cdr3_aa: CASSPLAGVADTQYF; cdr3_nt: TGTGCCAGCAGCCCTCTAGCGGGAGTGGCAGATACGCAGTATTTT
v_call: TRBV11-3; clone_size: .; j_call: TRBJ1-1; d_call: .; cdr3_aa: CASSLGDLEAFF; cdr3_nt: TGTGCCAGCAGCTTAGGAGACCTGGAGGCTTTCTTT
v_call: TRBV28; clone_size: .; j_call: TRBJ1-2; d_call: .; cdr3_aa: CATSDRYKGYTF; cdr3_nt: TGTGCCACTTCCGACCGATATAAGGGCTACACCTTC
v_call: TRBV27; clone_size: .; j_call: TRBJ2-1; d_call: TRBD1; cdr3_aa: CASSTPGQGYNEQFF; cdr3_nt: TGTGCCAGCAGTACGCCGGGACAGGGGTACAATGAGCAGTTCTTC
v_call: TRBV7-2; clone_size: .; j_call: TRBJ2-3; d_call: .; cdr3_aa: CASSPFNPGLQYF; cdr3_nt: TGTGCCAGCAGCCCATTTAACCCGGGACTGCAGTATTTT
v_call: TRBV2; clone_size: .; j_call: TRBJ1-3; d_call: .; cdr3_aa: CASSESGSWTGNTIYF; cdr3_nt: TGTGCCAGCAGTGAAAGTGGCTCATGGACTGGAAACACCATATATTTT
v_call: TRBV30; clone_size: .; j_call: TRBJ1-3; d_call: .; cdr3_aa: CAWTSKRGESRNTIYF; cdr3_nt: TGTGCCTGGACCAGTAAGAGGGGTGAGAGTAGAAACACCATATATTTT
v_call: TRBV7-3; clone_size: .; j_call: TRBJ2-3; d_call: TRBD2; cdr3_aa: CASSLTPLAGAGDTQYF; cdr3_nt: TGTGCCAGCAGCTTAACGCCTCTAGCGGGAGCAGGAGATACGCAGTATTTT
v_call: TRBV6-1; clone_size: .; j_call: TRBJ2-3; d_call: .; cdr3_aa: CASMGSADTQYF; cdr3_nt: TGTGCCAGCATGGGATCTGCAGATACGCAGTATTTT
v_call: TRBV6-1; clone_size: few; j_call: TRBJ1-5; d_call: .; cdr3_aa: CASSDRLSSNQPQHF; cdr3_nt: TGTGCCAGCAGTGACAGATTGTCTAGCAATCAGCCCCAGCATTTT
v_call: TRBV7-3; clone_size: .; j_call: TRBJ1-1; d_call: .; cdr3_aa: CASSLMGLRETEAFF; cdr3_nt: TGTGCCAGCAGCTTAATGGGACTCAGGGAAACTGAAGCTTTCTTT
v_call: TRBV6-1; clone_size: .; j_call: TRBJ2-7; d_call: .; cdr3_aa: CASSEALHRQYF; cdr3_nt: TGTGCCAGCAGTGAAGCGCTGCACAGACAGTACTTC
v_call: TRBV9; clone_size: once; j_call: TRBJ2-1; d_call: .; cdr3_aa: CASSPPGTSHNEQFF; cdr3_nt: TGTGCCAGCAGCCCCCCCGGGACAAGTCACAATGAGCAGTTCTTC
v_call: TRBV14; clone_size: .; j_call: TRBJ2-2; d_call: .; cdr3_aa: CASRPLGATGELFF; cdr3_nt: TGTGCCAGCAGGCCCCTCGGGGCGACCGGGGAGCTGTTTTTT